This T cell receptor (beta chain) was observed in a study of identical twins. Overall study findings and caveats: The study based its conclusions on cross-sectional statistical analysis and did not follow the same donors. Shared out-of-frame alpha sequences (those common to twins) showed excess low generation probability. For cord blood, abundant beta clonotypes had fewer insertions, unlike memory repertoires, which showed none.

CDR3 length: 16 amino acids. One entry per CDR3 protein results from TCRdb running MiXCR on the 5' RACE reads. The data contain roughly 570,000 distinct CDR3 sequences, around a tenth of them seen just once; the ten biggest clones take up 2.5% to 3.5%. Of note for this clonotype: Antigen specificity is unknown.

These sequences were also reported in another study, on yellow fever vaccine responses in identical twins.

V and J are TRBV21-1 and TRBJ2-3; TRBD2, the table's D call, was not compared with the DNA. TRBV21-1 is classified as a pseudogene. What was sequenced was PBMCs. The clonotype comes from a woman under 30 in good health. The CDR3 region is CASSKFLRVFFGTQYF. The CDR3 region has the DNA TGTGCCAGCAGCAAATTCCTCCGAGTGTTTTTTGGTACGCAGTATTTT.